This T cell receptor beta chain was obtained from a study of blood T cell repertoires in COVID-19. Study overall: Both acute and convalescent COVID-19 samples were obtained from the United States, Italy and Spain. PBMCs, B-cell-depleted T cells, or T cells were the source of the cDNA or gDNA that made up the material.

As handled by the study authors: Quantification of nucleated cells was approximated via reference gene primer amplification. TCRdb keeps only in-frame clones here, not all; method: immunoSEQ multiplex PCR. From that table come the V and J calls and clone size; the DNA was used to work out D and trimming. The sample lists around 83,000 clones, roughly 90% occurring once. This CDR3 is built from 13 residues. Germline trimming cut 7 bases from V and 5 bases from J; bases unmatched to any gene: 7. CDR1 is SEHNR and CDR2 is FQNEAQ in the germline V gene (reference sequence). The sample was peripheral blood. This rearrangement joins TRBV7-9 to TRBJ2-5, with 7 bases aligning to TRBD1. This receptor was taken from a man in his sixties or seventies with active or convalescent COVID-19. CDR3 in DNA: TGTGCCAGCATCTCTCCGGGACAGGAGACCCAGTACTTC. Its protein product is CASISPGQETQYF.